This T cell receptor beta chain was documented in a study of T cells in Graves' hyperthyroidism and ophthalmopathy. The study, taken as a whole, reports: Progression to ophthalmopathy was predicted a median of roughly 6.6 months early. Most thyroid clonotypes with frequency above 0.001 were detected in blood.

From RNA transcripts, TCR beta CDR3 regions were amplified. Initially, a first-round RT-PCR of the TCR CDR3 employed the HTBI primer set. TCRdb reprocessed the multiplex PCR reads with MiXCR, giving one entry per CDR3 protein. Here the sample spans 85,000 to 110,000 distinct CDR3 sequences, 47% being singletons. Notes on this clonotype: Its target is not known. One end of the junction does not line up with germline, which may come from a read error.

For Graves' hyperthyroidism to be stable, ophthalmopathy could not progress within 18 months. Clinical symptoms, serum thyroxine and TRAb, thyroid ultrasound and orbital computed tomography together formed the diagnostic basis. The length of the CDR3 is 15 residues. CDR1 DFQATT and CDR2 SNEGSKA come from the germline V gene (reference sequence). Sequencing used blood. This chain connects TRBV20-1 to TRBJ1-5, with D tentatively TRBD1 (6 bases). This clonotype was sampled from a man between 40 and 49 years old with Graves' hyperthyroidism. CDR3 nucleotide sequence: TGCAGTGCCAGAGGACAGAGTGGGAACAATCAGCTCCAGCATTTT. Protein: CSARGQSGNNQLQHF.